This T cell receptor beta chain was sequenced during a study of post-analysis software for immune sequencing data. Findings and caveats of the study: Compared against controls, patients with multiple sclerosis displayed significantly lower normalized Chao1 diversity. Patients used four to six TRBV segments, including TRBV5-6, TRBV5-1 and TRBV20-1, more often than controls. The F measure placed samples prepared in the same batch into strongly shared clusters.

Of note for this clonotype: Antigen: not known. The junction departs from the called germline gene at one end, perhaps through a read error.

Prepared TCR beta cDNA libraries contained unique molecular identifiers. One entry per CDR3 protein results from TCRdb running MiXCR on the PCR reads. The sample gives about 540,000 distinct CDR3 sequences, under 40% of which show up once; about 5.6% is in the top ten. The CDR3 length is 20 residues. Germline CDR1 reads MNHEY; CDR2 reads SVGAGI. The sequence came from a girl under 18 with multiple sclerosis. The V gene is TRBV6-5, the J gene TRBJ2-4; 10 bases are shared with TRBD2. The sequencing input was blood. CDR3 region: CTSSYTPLAGATPRGNIQYF. The CDR3 nucleotides read TGTACCAGCAGTTACACCCCTCTAGCGGGGGCCACCCCTAGGGGAAACATTCAGTACTTC.